This T cell receptor beta chain was captured by sequencing in a study of blood T cell repertoires in COVID-19 (dated by TCRdb to 2020 to 2021). As for the study more broadly: Samples from collaborators originated in the United States, Italy and Spain and spanned both the acute and convalescent phases of COVID-19. The material from the prospective study consisted of cDNA or gDNA derived from T cells, B-cell-depleted T cells, or PBMCs. The dataset comprised deeply sampled blood TCRbeta repertoires from subjects exposed to, actively infected with, or recovered from COVID-19. The repertoires were made available in a free public database intended to serve as a resource for research on the immune response to SARS-CoV-2. The samples were drawn from the first 160 participants of the ongoing ImmuneRACE study and from 1,200 or so subjects provided by 6 global collaborators. Nearly every sample came with metadata listing a de-identified subject ID, COVID-19 status, age in years and sex. Where available, HLA class I and class II types were taken from metadata supplied by the sample provider and were not determined by assay-based typing.

Whole blood was collected in K2EDTA tubes by collaborating institutions according to the institutions' own protocols. For TCRbeta analysis, collaborators shipped samples in one of three forms: frozen whole blood, isolated PBMCs, or DNA extracted from either of those sample types. This clone was counted between two and nine times. It lacks a known antigen. It has no much larger one-base neighbor in the sample; base qualities were not kept. The immunoSEQ Assay, a bias-controlled multiplex PCR, was used to amplify TCRbeta CDR3 regions from genomic DNA. In the source study's methods: The number of nucleated cells in each sample was estimated by amplification of reference gene primers within the assay. To quantify the absolute abundance of each unique TCRbeta CDR3 rearrangement, sequence reads were collapsed and filtered. For each sample, productive Simpson clonality was calculated as the square root of Simpson's diversity index across productive rearrangements. TCRdb limited this immuneACCESS table to in-frame rearrangements with V and J called. A share of clones is missing; checked studies link under half to unresolved V genes, and the rest is unexplained. V and J calls plus clone size are reproduced from that table; the DNA served to infer D and trimming. This sample lists under 200,000 clones; 87% were detected once. The ten biggest clones cover 3.5% to 4.5% of the sample.

Paper-wide results and their limitations: The amount of clinical and demographic metadata varied by source and participant and was provided uncurated.

From a lookup of the germline V gene (reference sequence), CDR1 and CDR2 are LNHNV and YYDKDF. From the cysteine up to the phenylalanine, the CDR3 has a length of 17 residues. Only CDR3 DNA is held: 51 bases, read in frame from base 1. The V end loses 0 bases and the J end loses 6 bases, and a stretch of 20 bases separates them. Sequenced: peripheral blood. The sequence links TRBV15 to TRBJ1-2, with TRBD1 perhaps the D gene, on 6 matching bases. This sequence was found in a man younger than 35 with active or convalescent COVID-19. The CDR3 amino acid sequence is: CATSREVGARDLDGYTF. In nucleotide form, the sequence is TGTGCCACCAGCAGAGAAGTGGGGGCCAGAGACCTAGATGGCTACACCTTC.